Below, 30 T cell receptor beta chains from the same sample are listed, as sequenced in a study of T-cell memory formation after mild COVID-19. TCRdb passed the 5' RACE reads through MiXCR, listing each CDR3 protein once. The sample includes 35,000 to 45,000 distinct CDR3 sequences, roughly 7.2% of them seen just once. Sequencing was done on a sample of PBMCs or a T cell subset sorted from them (not recorded which). Receptors originate from a man between 18 and 35 years old who had mild COVID-19 (a few samples of this study predate the infection). Cell type and time point are not known.

The J gene is TRBJ2-1, the V gene TRBV7-2; D is unresolved. Trimming took off 4 bases at V and 6 bases at J, with 19 bases between the two ends. The length of the CDR3 is 16 residues. Germline lookup yields CDR1 SGHTA and CDR2 FQGNSA. The CDR3 sequence is CASSSPPRQTPNEQFF. CDR3 in DNA: TGTGCCAGCAGCTCTCCCCCGCGCCAGACACCCAATGAGCAGTTCTTC.

This clonotype occurred a few times. V usage is TRBV10-2 and J usage is TRBJ2-3, with D perhaps TRBD1 or TRBD2 (5 bases each). V lost 6 bases and J lost 6, with 10 bases in between. The CDR3 extends over 12 amino acids. From germline, CDR1 is WSHSY and CDR2 SAAADI. This CDR3 reads CASRGVYDTQYF. The CDR3 bases are TGCGCCAGCAGGGGGGTTTACGATACGCAGTATTTT.

This clonotype turned up a few times. The rearrangement links TRBV5-1 to TRBJ2-1, with 8 bases lining up with TRBD2. The CDR3 is 13 amino acids. Per germline, CDR1 SGHRS and CDR2 YFSETQ. The V gene end was trimmed by 5 bases and the J gene end by 4 bases; junction bases not matched to a gene: 2. CDR3 sequence (DNA): TGCGCCAGCAGTACTAGCGGTTACAATGAGCAGTTCTTC. This encodes CASSTSGYNEQFF.

This clonotype was seen only a few times. The chain has TRBV2 and TRBJ2-5, with TRBD1 matching over 9 bases. The V segment lost 5 bases and the J segment 4 bases; nucleotides outside the gene matches: 8. The germline gives CDR1 SNHLY, CDR2 FYNNEI. CDR3 length equals 15 residues. The CDR3 protein is CASSPSPTGGETQYF. In nucleotides, the CDR3 is TGTGCCAGCAGTCCCTCCCCGACAGGGGGAGAGACCCAGTACTTC.

The chain carries TRBV5-1 and TRBJ2-5; tentatively, D is TRBD2 (6 bases). The V gene lost 4 bases and the J gene lost 0 bases, with 13 bases spanning the gap. From germline, CDR1 is SGHRS and CDR2 YFSETQ. The CDR3 consists of 15 residues. This CDR3 reads CASSTNRDYQETQYF. In DNA form, the CDR3 reads TGCGCCAGCAGCACTAACCGGGACTACCAAGAGACCCAGTACTTC.

This clonotype was seen a few times. The chain employs TRBV7-2 and TRBJ1-2; 7 bases align to TRBD1. Germline-derived CDR1 and CDR2 are SGHTA and FQGNSA. V shed 10 bases, J shed 2 bases, and the junction held 10 bases outside the gene matches. The CDR3 runs 14 residues. The CDR3 nucleotides read TGTGCCACCACTAAGGACAGGACGAACTATGGCTACACCTTC. Translating gives CATTKDRTNYGYTF.

The gene calls are TRBV5-6 and TRBJ2-3; 10 bases line up with TRBD2. V lost 3 bases, J lost 2 bases, and 6 bases stayed unmatched. Germline V gene sequence: CDR1 SGHDT, CDR2 YYEEEE. This CDR3 has 16 residues. As DNA, the CDR3 is TGTGCCAGCAGCTGGACTAGCGGCACAAACACAGATACGCAGTATTTT. Translating it yields CASSWTSGTNTDTQYF.

This clonotype has a handful of counts. The chain uses TRBV5-1 and TRBJ1-1; TRBD1 is a possible D gene (6 bases). This CDR3 contains 16 residues. Trimming removed 6 bases from V and 1 base from J, with 19 bases in between. CDR1 is SGHRS and CDR2 is YFSETQ in the germline V gene. The CDR3 protein is CASTPRQAAENTEAFF. For the CDR3, the DNA is TGCGCCAGCACCCCCCGACAGGCGGCGGAGAACACTGAAGCTTTCTTT.

This clonotype was detected only a few times. The gene calls are TRBV2 and TRBJ2-7; D remains ambiguous. In germline, CDR1 is SNHLY, CDR2 FYNNEI. V was pared by 1 base and J by 7 bases, with 8 bases between. The CDR3 consists of 12 residues. In DNA, the CDR3 is TGTGCCAGCAGTGAAGAGCTGGTTGAGCAGTACTTC. It translates to CASSEELVEQYF.

This clonotype has only a few counts. V gene TRBV10-3 combines with J gene TRBJ2-2; D is perhaps TRBD1 (6 bases). This CDR3 spans 17 amino acids. V was cut by 7 bases and J by 0 bases, with 18 bases left in between. CDR1 and CDR2 (germline): ENHRY, SYGVKD. CDR3 bases: TGTGCCATCAACCCACAGGGCAAGGCCGCGAACACCGGGGAGCTGTTTTTT. This gives the protein CAINPQGKAANTGELFF.

A few counts support this clonotype. The rearrangement uses TRBV9 and TRBJ2-3; the match to TRBD1 covers 7 bases. The germline gives CDR1 SGDLS, CDR2 YYNGEE. The length of the CDR3 is 14 residues. With 5 bases clipped from V and 1 base from J, the junction kept 4 bases outside the gene matches. The CDR3 nucleotides are TGTGCCAGCAGTATCCAGGGGGGCACAGATACGCAGTATTTT. The encoded protein is CASSIQGGTDTQYF. The complete variable domain, with remaining parts taken from reference TRBV9 and TRBJ2-3, reads DSGVTQTPKHLITATGQRVTLRCSPRSGDLSVYWYQQSLDQGLQFLIQYYNGEERAKGNILERFSAQQFPDLHSELNLSSLELGDSALYFCASSIQGGTDTQYFGPGTRLTVL.

J is TRBJ1-2 and V is TRBV7-9; no definite D call. The CDR3 length is 12 residues. The germline gives CDR1 SEHNR, CDR2 FQNEAQ (reference sequence). V shed 6 bases and J shed 7 bases, with 12 bases lying between them. CDR3 protein: CASRGPKGGYTF. CDR3 sequence (DNA): TGTGCCAGCAGAGGCCCTAAGGGTGGCTACACCTTC. Full variable domain (outside the CDR3, taken from reference TRBV7-9 and TRBJ1-2): DTGVSQNPRHKITKRGQNVTFRCDPISEHNRLYWYRQTLGQGPEFLTYFQNEAQLEKSRLLSDRFSAERPKGSFSTLEIQRTEQGDSAMYLCASRGPKGGYTFGSGTRLTVV.

This clonotype was observed at least ten times. The chain is built from TRBV6-1 and TRBJ1-3; D unclear. This CDR3 spans 16 amino acids. Trimming left V 5 bases short and J 4 bases short, with 18 bases between. The germline CDR1 and CDR2 sequences are MNHNS and SASEGT. The CDR3 DNA is TGTGCCAGCAGTCGCCAGGAGGTCGCGTCCGGAAACACCATATATTTT. Amino acids: CASSRQEVASGNTIYF.

This clonotype was detected a few times. The rearrangement uses TRBV19 and TRBJ1-6; D is unclear. Germline CDR1 LNHDA, CDR2 SQIVND (reference sequence). The CDR3 is made up of 12 amino acids. Between the trimmed V and J ends, which lost 7 bases and 5 bases, there was a span of 6 bases. CDR3 DNA: TGTGCCAGTAATCGAAATAATTCACCCCTCCACTTT. It specifies CASNRNNSPLHF.

This clonotype has a count of ten or more. This sequence joins TRBV24-1 and TRBJ2-1; the D is unclear. V was shortened by 7 bases and J by 6 bases, with 12 bases between the two germline ends. In germline, CDR1 is KGHDR, CDR2 SFDVKD. The CDR3 consists of 13 residues. The CDR3 sequence is CATSHSNSNEQFF. The CDR3 DNA sequence: TGTGCCACCAGCCATTCCAACTCCAATGAGCAGTTCTTC.

Many counts were recorded for this clonotype. J is TRBJ2-3 and V is TRBV5-1, with unresolved D. V lost 2 bases to trimming and J lost 2 bases, with 9 bases between them. The germline CDR1 and CDR2 sequences are SGHRS and YFSETQ. This CDR3 is built from 14 residues. In DNA form, the CDR3 reads TGCGCCAGCAGCTTTCTTGGACCCACAGATACGCAGTATTTT. Translation gives CASSFLGPTDTQYF.

In this sample, this clonotype turned up many times. V gene TRBV3-1 combines with J gene TRBJ2-2; possibly TRBD1 for D (6 bases). CDR1 and CDR2 from the germline V gene are LGHDT and YNNKEL (reference sequence). The CDR3 is 16 amino acids. The V end lost 2 bases, the J end lost 7 bases, and 17 bases lay between the germline ends. The CDR3 DNA reads TGTGCCAGCAGCCAATTGCTAGGACAGTCCGTCGGGGAGCTGTTTTTT. Encoded protein: CASSQLLGQSVGELFF.

The rearrangement links TRBV6-5 to TRBJ2-4, with 9 bases aligning to TRBD2. In germline, CDR1 is MNHEY, CDR2 SVGAGI. Trimming took 2 bases from V and 9 from J; bases not matched to a gene: 8. This CDR3 is built from 15 residues. The CDR3 is CASSYNRRGGRIQYF. CDR3 coding DNA: TGTGCCAGCAGTTACAATAGGCGGGGGGGGCGCATTCAGTACTTC.

This clonotype was seen ten or more times. The J gene is TRBJ2-7, the V gene TRBV12-3 or TRBV12-4; D tentatively reads TRBD1 or TRBD2 (5 bases each). V was trimmed by 5 bases and J by 2 bases, leaving 10 bases between them. The CDR3 sequence is 13 residues long. The CDR3 DNA is TGTGCCAGCAGTCCAGGGACCACCTACGAGCAGTACTTC. Translated, it gives CASSPGTTYEQYF.

This clonotype rates as medium-sized (0.01 to 0.1%). V and J are TRBV7-9 and TRBJ2-1; 9 positions agree with TRBD2. J was trimmed by 1 base and V by 2 bases; bases with no gene match: 3. Per the germline V gene, CDR1 is SEHNR and CDR2 is FQNEAQ (reference sequence). The CDR3 sequence is 16 residues long. DNA for the CDR3: TGTGCCAGCAGCTTATCGCTAGCGGGGTCCTACAATGAGCAGTTCTTC. Encoded protein: CASSLSLAGSYNEQFF.

This clonotype has a count of ten or more. The J gene is TRBJ1-5, the V gene TRBV7-8; no reliable D call. Trimming shortened V by 1 base and J by 5 bases, and 6 bases separated the two germline ends. Looked up from germline, CDR1 is SGHVS and CDR2 is FQNEAQ. This CDR3 is built from 13 residues. The CDR3 spells CASSLDRYQPQHF. The DNA for the CDR3 is TGTGCCAGCAGCTTAGACCGATATCAGCCCCAGCATTTT.

This clonotype was seen only a few times. The rearrangement joins TRBV5-4 to TRBJ2-7, with no clear D. Deletions cut 9 bases from V and 4 bases from J, with 11 bases between. The germline V gene encodes CDR1 SGHNT and CDR2 YYREEE (reference sequence). This CDR3 has 11 amino acids. Here the CDR3 reads CATPVVYEQYV. CDR3 nucleotides: TGTGCCACCCCAGTTGTGTACGAGCAGTACGTC.

This clonotype has more than one count but fewer than ten. The chain recombines TRBV5-1 with TRBJ2-4; 8 positions match TRBD2. V was pared by 6 bases and J by 7 bases, with 9 bases of the junction left unmatched. The CDR3 covers 14 residues. Germline CDR1 and CDR2: SGHRS and YFSETQ. The CDR3 here is CASNPGGAGNIQYF. Written as DNA, the CDR3 is TGCGCCAGCAACCCGGGGGGGGCTGGGAACATTCAGTACTTC.

This clonotype was observed many times. The chain carries TRBV20-1 and TRBJ1-5; D ambiguous. Between the trimmed V and J ends, which lost 5 bases and 9 bases, there was a span of 14 bases. The CDR3 runs 12 residues. The germline V gene has CDR1 DFQATT and CDR2 SNEGSKA (reference sequence). The CDR3 is CSAEDGPGPQHF. The CDR3 DNA is TGCAGTGCTGAGGACGGCCCGGGGCCCCAGCATTTT.

The V gene is TRBV6-5, the J gene TRBJ2-3; D might be TRBD2 (5 bases). V dropped 4 bases and J dropped 6 bases, with 14 bases sitting between them. Germline V gene lookup returns CDR1 MNHEY and CDR2 SVGAGI. This CDR3 is built from 14 residues. CDR3 in DNA: TGTGCCAGCAGTTGGTACGCTAGCAAGGATACGCAGTATTTT. Its translation is CASSWYASKDTQYF.

This clonotype was counted many times. The V call is TRBV7-2, the J call TRBJ2-1, with 13 bases identical to TRBD2. There are 19 residues in the CDR3. Germline assignment: CDR1 SGHTA and CDR2 FQGNSA. The junction had 7 bases not matched to a gene; V was cut back by 2 bases and J by 0 bases. CDR3 loop: CASSLTGLAGSSSYNEQFF. DNA for the CDR3: TGTGCCAGCAGCTTAACGGGACTAGCGGGGTCGAGCTCCTACAATGAGCAGTTCTTC.

This clonotype was seen at least ten times. The chain is built from TRBV12-3 or TRBV12-4 and TRBJ2-3; tentative D call: TRBD1 (6 bases). V lost 6 bases and J lost 2, with 9 bases in between. This CDR3 has 13 residues. CDR3: CASRGDITDTQYF. CDR3 nucleotide sequence: TGTGCCAGCAGAGGGGACATCACAGATACGCAGTATTTT.

This clonotype came up many times. This sequence joins TRBV27 and TRBJ1-2, with a tentative D call TRBD1 (6 bases). The CDR3 loop spans 14 amino acids. Germline V gene lookup returns CDR1 MNHEY and CDR2 SMNVEV (reference sequence). Between the trimmed V and J ends, which lost 2 bases and 5 bases, there was a span of 12 bases. For the CDR3, the DNA is TGTGCCAGCAGTTTAAACGACGGACAGTATGGCTACACCTTC. Amino acids: CASSLNDGQYGYTF.

The chain has TRBV4-1 and TRBJ1-1; the D gene is possibly TRBD1 (6 bases). Germline V gene lookup returns CDR1 MGHRA and CDR2 YSYEKL. CDR3 length: 14 amino acids. The germline V and J ends were trimmed by 5 bases and 1 base, with 11 bases remaining between them. In DNA, the CDR3 is TGCGCCAGCAGCTCGGGACATCCGAACACTGAAGCTTTCTTT. Residues: CASSSGHPNTEAFF.

This clonotype was observed a handful of times. Compared with germline, one end of the junction differs, possibly owing to a read error. The CDR3 is CASSPSGDLVRNF. CDR3 DNA: TGCGCCAGCAGCCCCTCAGGGGACCTCGTTCGCAATTTT. The chain uses TRBV5-1 and TRBJ1-1; D is possibly TRBD1 (6 bases). Germline V CDR1 and CDR2: SGHRS, YFSETQ. The CDR3 has 13 residues.